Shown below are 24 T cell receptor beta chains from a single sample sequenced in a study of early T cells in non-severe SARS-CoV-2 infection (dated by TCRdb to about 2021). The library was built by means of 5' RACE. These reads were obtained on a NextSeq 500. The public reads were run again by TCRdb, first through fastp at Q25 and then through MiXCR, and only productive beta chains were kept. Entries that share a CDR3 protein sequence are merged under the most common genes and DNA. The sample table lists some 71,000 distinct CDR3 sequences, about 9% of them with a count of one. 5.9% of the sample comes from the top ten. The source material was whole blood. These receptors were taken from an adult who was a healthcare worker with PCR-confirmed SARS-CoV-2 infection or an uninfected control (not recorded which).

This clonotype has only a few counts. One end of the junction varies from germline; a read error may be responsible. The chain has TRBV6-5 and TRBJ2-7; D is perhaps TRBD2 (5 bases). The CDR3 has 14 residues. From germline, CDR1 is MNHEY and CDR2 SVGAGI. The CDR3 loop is CVSSRLRGAYEQYF. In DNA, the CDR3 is TGTGTCAGCAGCCGACTCCGGGGAGCCTACGAGCAGTACTTC.

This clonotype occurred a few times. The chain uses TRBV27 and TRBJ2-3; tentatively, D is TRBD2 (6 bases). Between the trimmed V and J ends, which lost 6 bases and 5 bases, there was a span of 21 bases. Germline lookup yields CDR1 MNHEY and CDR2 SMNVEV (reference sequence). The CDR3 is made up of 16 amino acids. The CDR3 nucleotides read TGTGCCAGCAGACCTTTCGCGGGGACGTTCGAAGATACGCAGTATTTT. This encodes CASRPFAGTFEDTQYF.

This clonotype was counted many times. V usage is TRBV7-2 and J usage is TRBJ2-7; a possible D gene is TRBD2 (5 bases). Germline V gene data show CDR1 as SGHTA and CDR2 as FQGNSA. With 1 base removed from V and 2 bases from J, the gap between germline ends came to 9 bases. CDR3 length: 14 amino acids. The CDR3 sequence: CASSLGGLTYEQYF. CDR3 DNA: TGTGCCAGCAGCTTAGGAGGACTGACCTACGAGCAGTACTTC.

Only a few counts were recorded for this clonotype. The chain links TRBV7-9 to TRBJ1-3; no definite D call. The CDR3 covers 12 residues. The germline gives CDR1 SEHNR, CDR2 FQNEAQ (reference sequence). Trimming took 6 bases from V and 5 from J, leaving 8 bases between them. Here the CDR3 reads CASRAERNTIYF. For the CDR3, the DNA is TGTGCCAGCAGAGCGGAGCGAAACACCATATATTTT.

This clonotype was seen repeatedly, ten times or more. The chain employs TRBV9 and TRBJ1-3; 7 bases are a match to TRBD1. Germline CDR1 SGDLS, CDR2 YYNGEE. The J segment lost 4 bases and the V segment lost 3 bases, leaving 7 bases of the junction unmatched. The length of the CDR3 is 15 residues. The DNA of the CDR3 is TGTGCCAGCAGCGCCCTACAGGGGCCCGGAAACACCATATATTTT. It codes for CASSALQGPGNTIYF.

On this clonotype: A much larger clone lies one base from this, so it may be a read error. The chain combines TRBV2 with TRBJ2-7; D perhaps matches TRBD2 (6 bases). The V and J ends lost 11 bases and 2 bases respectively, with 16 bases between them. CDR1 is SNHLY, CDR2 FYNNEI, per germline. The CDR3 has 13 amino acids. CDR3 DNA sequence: TGTGCCTGCAACCGGGGGTACCCCTACGAGCAGTACTTC. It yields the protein CACNRGYPYEQYF.

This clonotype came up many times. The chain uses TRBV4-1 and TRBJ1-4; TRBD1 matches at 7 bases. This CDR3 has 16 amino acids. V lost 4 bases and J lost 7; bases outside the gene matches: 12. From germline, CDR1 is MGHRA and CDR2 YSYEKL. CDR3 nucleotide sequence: TGCGCCAGCAGCCTACTTCCGGGACAGCCTATTGAAAAACTGTTTTTT. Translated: CASSLLPGQPIEKLFF.

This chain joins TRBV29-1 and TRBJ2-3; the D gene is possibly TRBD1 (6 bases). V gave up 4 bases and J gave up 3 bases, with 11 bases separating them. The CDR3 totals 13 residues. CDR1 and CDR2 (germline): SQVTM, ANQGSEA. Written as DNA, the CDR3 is TGCAGCGTTGGTCCACAGGGAACAGATACGCAGTATTTT. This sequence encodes CSVGPQGTDTQYF.

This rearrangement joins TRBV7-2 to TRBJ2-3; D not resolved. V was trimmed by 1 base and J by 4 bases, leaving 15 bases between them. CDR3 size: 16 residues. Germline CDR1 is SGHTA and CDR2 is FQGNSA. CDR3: CASSLVGPRVADTQYF. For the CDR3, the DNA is TGTGCCAGCAGCTTAGTGGGCCCTCGGGTCGCAGATACGCAGTATTTT.

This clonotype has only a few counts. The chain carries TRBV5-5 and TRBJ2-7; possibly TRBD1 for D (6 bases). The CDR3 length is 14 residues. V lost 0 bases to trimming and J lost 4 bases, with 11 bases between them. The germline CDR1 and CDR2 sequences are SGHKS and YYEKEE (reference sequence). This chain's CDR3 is CASSLGQGIYEQYF. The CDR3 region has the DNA TGTGCCAGCAGCTTGGGGCAGGGGATTTACGAGCAGTACTTC.

The CDR3 protein is CASSSNLAGGSYNEQFF. In nucleotides, the CDR3 is TGTGCCAGCAGTTCAAACCTAGCGGGGGGTTCCTACAATGAGCAGTTCTTC. The rearrangement uses TRBV5-4 and TRBJ2-1, with TRBD2 matching 11 bases. CDR3 length equals 17 residues. Losses at the gene ends were 5 bases for V and 1 base for J; bases not matched to a gene: 8. Germline V CDR1 and CDR2: SGHNT, YYREEE (reference sequence).

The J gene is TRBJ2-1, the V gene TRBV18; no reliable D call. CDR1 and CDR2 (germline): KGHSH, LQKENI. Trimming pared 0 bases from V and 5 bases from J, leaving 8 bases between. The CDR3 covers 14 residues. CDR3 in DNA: TGTGCCAGCTCACCACCGAATAGGGACAATGAGCAGTTCTTC. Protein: CASSPPNRDNEQFF.

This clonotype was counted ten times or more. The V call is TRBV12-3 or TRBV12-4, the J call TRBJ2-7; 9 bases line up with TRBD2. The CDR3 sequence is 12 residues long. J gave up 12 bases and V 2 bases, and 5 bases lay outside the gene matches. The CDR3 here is CASSLSTSGRYF. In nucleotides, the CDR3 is TGTGCCAGCAGTTTATCGACTAGCGGTCGGTACTTC.

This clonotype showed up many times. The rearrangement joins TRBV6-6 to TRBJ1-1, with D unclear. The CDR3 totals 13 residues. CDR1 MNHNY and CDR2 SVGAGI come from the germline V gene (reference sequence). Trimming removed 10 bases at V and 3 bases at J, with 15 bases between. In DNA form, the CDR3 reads TGTGCCACCGAGGTCGTAAGGGACACTGAAGCTTTCTTT. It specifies CATEVVRDTEAFF.

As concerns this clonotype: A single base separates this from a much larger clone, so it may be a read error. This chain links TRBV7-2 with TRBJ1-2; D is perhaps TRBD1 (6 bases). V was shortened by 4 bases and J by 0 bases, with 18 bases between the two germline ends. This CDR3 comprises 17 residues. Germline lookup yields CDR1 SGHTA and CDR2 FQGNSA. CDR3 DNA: TGTACCAGCAGCTATGGGGGACACCGAGGGGCTAACTATGGCTACACCTTC. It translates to CTSSYGGHRGANYGYTF.

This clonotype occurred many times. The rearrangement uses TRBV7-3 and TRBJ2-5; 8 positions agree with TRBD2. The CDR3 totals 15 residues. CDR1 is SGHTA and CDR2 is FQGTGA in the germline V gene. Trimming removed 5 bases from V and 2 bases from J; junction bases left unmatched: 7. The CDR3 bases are TGTGCCAGCAGCCCAACGGGACTAGGACAAGAGACCCAGTACTTC. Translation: CASSPTGLGQETQYF.

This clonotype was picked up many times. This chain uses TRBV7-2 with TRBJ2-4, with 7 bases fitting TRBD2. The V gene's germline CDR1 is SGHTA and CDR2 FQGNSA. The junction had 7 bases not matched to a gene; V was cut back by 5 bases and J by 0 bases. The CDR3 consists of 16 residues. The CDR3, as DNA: TGTGCCAGCAGCCAGCTAGCGGAACCAGCCAAAAACATTCAGTACTTC. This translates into CASSQLAEPAKNIQYF.

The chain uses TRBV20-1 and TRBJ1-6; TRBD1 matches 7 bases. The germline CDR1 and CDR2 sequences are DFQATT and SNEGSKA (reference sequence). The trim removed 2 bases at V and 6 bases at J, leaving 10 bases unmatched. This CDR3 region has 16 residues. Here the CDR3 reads CSARITPGQTNSPLHF. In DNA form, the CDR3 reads TGCAGTGCTAGAATCACTCCGGGACAGACTAATTCACCCCTCCACTTT.

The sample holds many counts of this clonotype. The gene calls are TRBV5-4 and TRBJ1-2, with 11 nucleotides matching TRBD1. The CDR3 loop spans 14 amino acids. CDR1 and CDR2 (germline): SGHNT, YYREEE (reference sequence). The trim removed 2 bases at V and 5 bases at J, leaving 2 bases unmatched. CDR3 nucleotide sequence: TGTGCCAGCAGCTTCGGACAGGGGGCGTATGGCTACACCTTC. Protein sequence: CASSFGQGAYGYTF.

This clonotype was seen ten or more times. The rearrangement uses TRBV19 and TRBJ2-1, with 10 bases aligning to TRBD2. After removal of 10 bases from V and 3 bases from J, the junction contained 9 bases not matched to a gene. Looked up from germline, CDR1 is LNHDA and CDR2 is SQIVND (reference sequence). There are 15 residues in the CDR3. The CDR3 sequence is CATSPERGGYNEQFF. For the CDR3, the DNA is TGTGCCACCTCACCGGAGCGGGGGGGCTACAATGAGCAGTTCTTC.

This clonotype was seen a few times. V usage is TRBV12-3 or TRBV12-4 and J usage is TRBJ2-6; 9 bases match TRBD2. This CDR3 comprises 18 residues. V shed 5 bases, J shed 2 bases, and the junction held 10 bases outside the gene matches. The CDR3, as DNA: TGTGCCAGCAGTCCGCGGGAGGGGGCATTCGCTGGGGCCAACGTCCTGACTTTC. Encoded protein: CASSPREGAFAGANVLTF.

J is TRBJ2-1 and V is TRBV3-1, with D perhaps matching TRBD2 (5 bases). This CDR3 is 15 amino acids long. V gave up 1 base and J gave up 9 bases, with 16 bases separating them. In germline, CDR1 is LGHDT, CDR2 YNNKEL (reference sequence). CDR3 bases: TGTGCCAGCAGCCAAGTGGCTCGGCTAGCTGGTGAGCAGTTCTTC. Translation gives CASSQVARLAGEQFF.

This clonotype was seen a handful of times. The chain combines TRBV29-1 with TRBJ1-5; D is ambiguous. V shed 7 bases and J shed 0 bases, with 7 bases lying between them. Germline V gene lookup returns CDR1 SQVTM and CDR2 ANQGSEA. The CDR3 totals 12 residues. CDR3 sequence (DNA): TGCAGCGGCGGCGATAGCAATCAGCCCCAGCATTTT. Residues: CSGGDSNQPQHF.

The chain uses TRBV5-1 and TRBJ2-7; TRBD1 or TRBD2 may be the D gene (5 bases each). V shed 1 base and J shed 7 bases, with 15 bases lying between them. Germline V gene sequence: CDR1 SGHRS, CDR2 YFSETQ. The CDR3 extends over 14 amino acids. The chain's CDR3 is CASSLWDPTAEQYF. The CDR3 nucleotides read TGCGCCAGCAGCTTGTGGGACCCAACCGCGGAGCAGTACTTC.